Given below is one T cell receptor beta chain in context. What it recognizes is unknown. The CDR3 is made up of 13 amino acids. Germline loops: CDR1 MNHEY, CDR2 SVGAGI. V lost 6 bases and J 3 bases, leaving 12 bases between the germline ends. The data were produced by immunoSEQ multiplex PCR, yet TCRdb's version contains in-frame clones alone and is incomplete. The repertoire includes around 30,000 clones, just under 75% of them detected once, and more than 0.85% sits in the top ten. The data were obtained in a study of STAT5B mutations in CD4+ large granular lymphocyte leukemia. Study findings and constraints: Compared with healthy controls (2/35), patient top clones favored TRBV06 (8/27).

The chain carries TRBV6-5 and TRBJ2-7; D uncertain. The origin of this receptor is a human donor in good health. Sequencing was done on a sample of CD4+ T cells from blood buffy coats. The CDR3 DNA reads TGTGCCAGCAGGGGAACTTTGATCTACGAGCAGTACTTC. Translation gives CASRGTLIYEQYF.